The entry below gives a single TCR beta chain sequence along with its context. The CDR3 contains 17 residues. These data originate in a study of cytomegalovirus exposure and HLA in healthy donors. Researchers ran the PCR with 60 Vbeta and 13 Jbeta primers. Clones were read by immunoSEQ multiplex PCR, and TCRdb kept only the in-frame ones, dropping some. The sample shows 100,000 to 150,000 clones, roughly 78% of them seen only once. The sequenced material came from PBMCs. The source is a male donor in good health and CMV-seronegative. V usage is TRBV21-1 and J usage is TRBJ1-3; the table calls TRBD1, which could not be checked here. TRBV21-1 represents a pseudogene. CDR3 amino acids: CASRSIGQGGGGNTIYF. CDR3 nucleotide sequence: TGTGCCAGCAGATCGATAGGACAGGGAGGAGGTGGAAACACCATATATTTT.